The rows below give T cell receptor beta chains drawn from one sample of a study of OX40 agonist ivuxolimab in advanced cancers. Sequencing used immunoSEQ multiplex PCR; TCRdb keeps in-frame clones, though not all of them. The sample lists 20,000 to 30,000 clones, over 70% occurring once. The sequences come from CD4+ or CD8+ T cells sorted from blood, collected in a trial of the OX40 agonist ivuxolimab. The receptors stem from an adult with an advanced solid tumor such as melanoma, head and neck, liver or kidney cancer. CDR3s include the opening cysteine and the closing phenylalanine or tryptophan. Fields, in order: clone size, V gene, J gene, D gene, CDR3 DNA, CDR3 protein. D genes are given only for firm matches. Clone size appears in some rows only: once, few, many, or a class for an expanded clone.

>.|TRBV2|TRBJ1-6|.
TGTGCCAGCAGGCGGGAGAGCTCCTATAATTCACCCCTCCACTTT
CASRRESSYNSPLHF
>.|TRBV18|TRBJ2-5|TRBD1
TGTGCCAGCTCCCCTACAGGGGGCGCGGAGACCCAGTACTTC
CASSPTGGAETQYF
>.|TRBV28|TRBJ2-7|TRBD1
TGTGCCAGCAGTTCCGGACAGGAAGCCACCTACGAGCAGTACTTC
CASSSGQEATYEQYF
>.|TRBV7-8|TRBJ1-6|TRBD1
TGTGCCAGCAGCCGAAGGGGGACAGGGGATAATTCACCCCTCCACTTT
CASSRRGTGDNSPLHF
>.|TRBV7-2|TRBJ1-1|TRBD1
TGTGCCAGCAGCTTAGCCGGGACAGGGGGCAGCGGGGGCACTGAAGCTTTCTTT
CASSLAGTGGSGGTEAFF
>.|TRBV7-9|TRBJ2-2|TRBD1
TGTGCCAGCCAGCCACGACTGGACAGGCCCGGGGAGCTGTTTTTT
CASQPRLDRPGELFF
>.|TRBV14|TRBJ1-5|TRBD1
TGTGCCAGCAGCCAAGAAAACACAGGGGCAATCAGCAATCAGCCCCAGCATTTT
CASSQENTGAISNQPQHF
>.|TRBV27|TRBJ1-2|.
TGTGCCAGCCAGGTCAGGCGGGCGGACTATGGCTACACCTTC
CASQVRRADYGYTF
>.|TRBV2|TRBJ2-5|.
TGTGCCAGCAGTCCTGCCTCAGGGGCACAAGAGACCCAGTACTTC
CASSPASGAQETQYF
>few|TRBV28|TRBJ1-3|TRBD1
TGTGCCAGCAATAACCCCGGGACAGGGACTCCTGGAAACACCATATATTTT
CASNNPGTGTPGNTIYF
>.|TRBV21-1|TRBJ2-1|.
TGTGCCAGCAGCAAGAGGGATGACAATGAGCAGTTCTTC
CASSKRDDNEQFF
>.|TRBV5-1|TRBJ2-2|TRBD1
TGCGCCAGCAGAGACAGGGGGCGGACCGGGGAGCTGTTTTTT
CASRDRGRTGELFF
>.|TRBV4-1|TRBJ2-1|.
TGCGCCAGCAGCCGCGGCGGGCGGAGGCGGATAGATGAGCAGTTCTTC
CASSRGGRRRIDEQFF
>few|TRBV27|TRBJ1-6|.
TGTGCCAGCAGAGGTTCCTATAATTCACCCCTCCACTTT
CASRGSYNSPLHF
>.|TRBV27|TRBJ2-2|.
TGTGCCAGCAGTAGGGAGGCAGCTCTTCCGACCGGGGAGCTGTTTTTT
CASSREAALPTGELFF
>.|TRBV28|TRBJ2-4|.
TGTGCCAGCAGTCCCGGACAGCCAGGGGCCAAAAACATTCAGTACTTC
CASSPGQPGAKNIQYF
>few|TRBV6-6|TRBJ2-4|.
TGTGCCAGCAGTTACTCGGACAGCCTTAACATTCAGTACTTC
CASSYSDSLNIQYF
>.|TRBV6-5|TRBJ1-1|.
TGTGCCAGCAGTTACTCGATCTCAGGCACTGAAGCTTTCTTT
CASSYSISGTEAFF
>.|TRBV6-5|TRBJ2-3|.
TGTGCCAGCCGAGGGACCCAGGGCACAGATACGCAGTATTTT
CASRGTQGTDTQYF
>.|TRBV28|TRBJ1-2|.
TGTGCCAGCAGCCTCGGTTCCGCTAACTATGGCTACACCTTC
CASSLGSANYGYTF
>.|TRBV6-4|TRBJ2-1|TRBD2
TGTGCCAGCTCTCCGGGACTAGCGGATATAAGTGGCAAGTTCTTC
CASSPGLADISGKFF
>.|TRBV5-1|TRBJ2-3|.
TGCGCCAGCAGCTTAGAAGGGTCCGGGACGCAGTATTTT
CASSLEGSGTQYF
>.|TRBV5-1|TRBJ2-6|.
TGCGCCAGCAGCTCCCCTTTCTCAGCAAGCTCTGGGGCCAACGTCCTGACTTTC
CASSSPFSASSGANVLTF
>.|TRBV10-3|TRBJ2-5|TRBD2
TGTGCCATCAGTGCGGGTACTAGCGGGAGAGGAGAGACCCAGTACTTC
CAISAGTSGRGETQYF
>.|TRBV7-3|TRBJ2-2|.
TGTGCCAGCAGCCCAACAGGGAACACCGGGGAGCTGTTTTTT
CASSPTGNTGELFF
>.|TRBV2|TRBJ2-7|TRBD1
TGTGCCAGCAGTGAAAAGACAGGGAGAACCCACGAGCAGTACTTC
CASSEKTGRTHEQYF
>.|TRBV7-3|TRBJ1-6|.
TGTGCCAGCAGCTTGGCGGGGACTAATTCACCCCTCCACTTT
CASSLAGTNSPLHF
>few|TRBV4-2|TRBJ1-4|.
TGTGCCAGCAGCCAAGAGAGCAGGGTATCTAATGAAAAACTGTTTTTT
CASSQESRVSNEKLFF
>.|TRBV19|TRBJ2-3|TRBD2
TGTGCCAGTAGTGGGGGACTAGCGGGAGTCGTTACGCAGTATTTT
CASSGGLAGVVTQYF
>.|TRBV27|TRBJ2-7|TRBD2
TGTGCCAGCAGTTCCCTTTACCTCACTAGCGGAGACTACGAGCAGTACTTC
CASSSLYLTSGDYEQYF
>.|TRBV2|TRBJ2-7|.
TGTGCCAGCAGGCGGGGACAGCGAGGCCTACGAGGAGAGCAGTACTTC
CASRRGQRGLRGEQYF
>once|TRBV28|TRBJ1-4|.
TGTGCCAGCAGGCAAACTAATGAAAAACTGTTTTTT
CASRQTNEKLFF
>.|TRBV28|TRBJ2-3|TRBD2
TGTGCCAGCTCTCCTAGCGGGGCAGATACGCAGTATTTT
CASSPSGADTQYF
>.|TRBV28|TRBJ1-5|.
TGTGCCAGCAGTCCCACAGGAGTCGCCCCCCAGCATTTT
CASSPTGVAPQHF
>.|TRBV7-7|TRBJ2-2|.
TGTGCTAGCAGCTCAGGGGATGGCGGGGAGCTGTTTTTT
CASSSGDGGELFF
>.|TRBV12-5|TRBJ2-3|TRBD1
TGTGCTAGTGGTTTGGGCAGCGGACAGGGAGATACGCAGTATTTT
CASGLGSGQGDTQYF
>.|TRBV5-1|TRBJ2-5|TRBD2
TGCGCCAGCAGCTTGGAGCCTAGCGGGGGAGGAGAGACCCAGTACTTC
CASSLEPSGGGETQYF
>.|TRBV27|TRBJ1-5|.
TGTGCCAGCAGTGTACAGGCCCGGCGGCCCCAGCATTTT
CASSVQARRPQHF
>.|TRBV5-1|TRBJ1-1|.
TGCGCCAGCAGCGGGAAATCGGACGGGGGGTCCACTGAAGCTTTCTTT
CASSGKSDGGSTEAFF
>.|TRBV9|TRBJ1-1|.
TGTGCCAGCAGCGTAGGTAACAGGGACGCCACTGAAGCTTTCTTT
CASSVGNRDATEAFF
>once|TRBV27|TRBJ2-3|.
TGTGCCAGCAGCAAAGGGGGGGGAATCACAGATACGCAGTATTTT
CASSKGGGITDTQYF
>once|TRBV18|TRBJ2-4|.
TGTGCCAGCTCACCAAGGCTCCTCGGACAATCAGCGGAAAACATTCAGTACTTC
CASSPRLLGQSAENIQYF
>.|TRBV9|TRBJ1-2|.
TGTGCCAGCAGCGAGGGTTTGGGGGGGTTGTATGGCTACACCTTC
CASSEGLGGLYGYTF
>.|TRBV7-9|TRBJ2-7|.
TGTGCCAGCAGCCTTTCCGGGCCGGCCTACGAGCAGTACTTC
CASSLSGPAYEQYF